The TCR beta chain under discussion was sequenced for a study of cytomegalovirus exposure and HLA in healthy donors. Study-wide results and caveats: Specificity for CMV antigens was confirmed in vitro for three of the CMV-associated chains. Evidence from a later analysis indicated that most CMV-associated TCR beta chains looked HLA-restricted. A later analysis associated 15,000 to 20,000 TCR beta sequences with HLA alleles at a 0.05 false discovery rate.

A note on this clone: No antigen is known for it.

The V gene's germline CDR1 is LNHNV and CDR2 YYDKDF (reference sequence). The CDR3 loop spans 14 amino acids. The junction had 5 bases not matched to a gene; V was cut back by 4 bases and J by 6 bases. The PCR used 60 Vbeta and 13 Jbeta primers. TCRdb's copy holds only in-frame clones and misses some; the assay was immunoSEQ multiplex PCR. The repertoire consists of some 200,000 clones, with 70% occurring once and the leading ten covering about 2.5%. Source material: PBMCs. The V call is TRBV15, the J call TRBJ1-4, with TRBD1 matching over 7 bases. This receptor was identified in a man aged 35 to 55 in good health and CMV-seropositive. The CDR3 region has the DNA TGTGCCACCAGCATGGAACAGGGGTATGAAAAACTGTTTTTT. This codes for CATSMEQGYEKLFF. The whole variable domain, filled in from reference TRBV15 and TRBJ1-4, reads DAMVIQNPRYQVTQFGKPVTLSCSQTLNHNVMYWYQQKSSQAPKLLFHYYDKDFNNEADTPDNFQSRRPNTSFCFLDIRSPGLGDTAMYLCATSMEQGYEKLFFGSGTQLSVL.